The next 30 T cell receptor beta chains were all read from a single sample in a study of blood T cell repertoires in COVID-19. This table comes from immunoSEQ multiplex PCR, and its TCRdb copy is limited to in-frame clones, with some not included. The sample has 200,000 to 300,000 clones; 80% to 90% are singletons. Sequencing used peripheral blood. Source of these receptors: a woman in her seventies with acute or convalescent COVID-19.

The DNA for the CDR3 is TGTGCCAGCCGACAGGGGAGTCCTTATGGCTACACCTTC. Residues: CASRQGSPYGYTF. The chain carries TRBV27 and TRBJ1-2, with 8 bases matching TRBD1. This CDR3 is built from 13 residues. V shed 8 bases and J 5 bases; nucleotides not matched to a gene: 7. From germline, CDR1 is MNHEY and CDR2 SMNVEV (reference sequence).

The chain employs TRBV6-5 and TRBJ2-1, with a weak D call TRBD1 (6 bases). The length of the CDR3 is 15 residues. Per germline, CDR1 MNHEY and CDR2 SVGAGI. V gave up 7 bases and J gave up 5 bases, with 18 bases separating them. CDR3 amino acids: CASTPRWTADNEQFF. The CDR3, as DNA: TGTGCCAGCACCCCCCGTTGGACAGCCGACAATGAGCAGTTCTTC.

V and J are TRBV7-2 and TRBJ1-3, with 10 nucleotides matching TRBD1. Trimming cost V 5 bases and J 0 bases; bases outside gene matches: 7. Germline lookup yields CDR1 SGHTA and CDR2 FQGNSA. The CDR3 has 17 residues. The CDR3 loop reads CASSNRQGAISGNTIYF. CDR3 DNA: TGTGCCAGCAGCAACCGACAGGGGGCGATCTCTGGAAACACCATATATTTT.

The chain is built from TRBV11-2 and TRBJ2-7; D might be TRBD1 (5 bases). The V gene lost 5 bases and the J gene lost 1 base, with 18 bases spanning the gap. This CDR3 spans 16 amino acids. Germline values: CDR1 SGHAT, CDR2 FQNNGV. CDR3 nucleotide sequence: TGTGCCAGCAGCCCGCAACCAGGGCAGGCTTCCTACGAGCAGTACTTC. Translation gives CASSPQPGQASYEQYF.

This sequence joins TRBV7-2 and TRBJ1-5, with D perhaps TRBD1 (6 bases). The germline V gene has CDR1 SGHTA and CDR2 FQGNSA. V was clipped by 5 bases and J by 6 bases, with 11 bases between them. This CDR3 is 13 amino acids long. CDR3 nucleotide sequence: TGTGCCAGCAGCCCTGGACAGTCTCAGCCCCAGCATTTT. Protein product: CASSPGQSQPQHF.

V gene TRBV23-1 combines with J gene TRBJ2-7; 9 bases fit TRBD1. TRBV23-1 carries the ORF label, with uncertain function. The CDR3 is 16 residues long. With 2 bases clipped from V and 3 bases from J, the junction kept 8 bases outside the gene matches. CDR3 protein: CASSQTGGTGHYEQYF. In DNA, the CDR3 is TGCGCCAGCAGTCAAACGGGTGGGACAGGGCACTACGAGCAGTACTTC.

This chain connects TRBV5-1 to TRBJ2-7, with 7 bases matching TRBD1. The CDR3 contains 15 residues. V lost 4 bases to trimming and J lost 2 bases; unmatched junction nucleotides: 9. Germline V gene data show CDR1 as SGHRS and CDR2 as YFSETQ. The CDR3 DNA is TGCGCCAGCAGCCAAACGGACAGGCCAACCTACGAGCAGTACTTC. Encoded protein: CASSQTDRPTYEQYF.

The chain has TRBV28 and TRBJ1-2; 8 bases line up with TRBD1. This CDR3 spans 14 amino acids. Losses at the gene ends were 4 bases for V and 8 bases for J; bases not matched to a gene: 9. Germline CDR1 is MDHEN and CDR2 is SYDVKM. The CDR3, as DNA: TGTGCCAGCAGTTCAGGACAGGGCGGGGGAGGCTACACCTTC. Its protein product is CASSSGQGGGGYTF.

V and J are TRBV19 and TRBJ1-6; the D is unclear. Germline V lookup: CDR1 LNHDA, CDR2 SQIVND (reference sequence). The CDR3 is 16 residues long. V lost 5 bases, J lost 0 bases, and 11 bases lay in between. The CDR3 sequence is CASSSHGSSYNSPLHF. The DNA for the CDR3 is TGTGCCAGTAGTTCCCACGGGAGCTCCTATAATTCACCCCTCCACTTT.

V and J are TRBV18 and TRBJ1-6; a weak D match, TRBD1 (5 bases). This CDR3 has 15 residues. V was shortened by 6 bases and J by 7 bases, with 16 bases between the two germline ends. Looked up from germline, CDR1 is KGHSH and CDR2 is LQKENI. The CDR3 loop reads CASSPTTGHNSPLHF. The CDR3, as DNA: TGTGCCAGCTCGCCAACTACAGGACACAATTCACCCCTCCACTTT. Complete variable domain (other parts from reference TRBV18 and TRBJ1-6): NAGVMQNPRHLVRRRGQEARLRCSPMKGHSHVYWYRQLPEEGLKFMVYLQKENIIDESGMPKERFSAEFPKEGPSILRIQQVVRGDSAAYFCASSPTTGHNSPLHFGNGTRLTVT.

V and J are TRBV5-1 and TRBJ2-3, with D possibly being TRBD2 (6 bases). This CDR3 spans 16 amino acids. Germline V gene data show CDR1 as SGHRS and CDR2 as YFSETQ. Trimming cost V 0 bases and J 2 bases, with 13 bases left between them. This chain's CDR3 is CASSLGSTSITDTQYF. In DNA form, the CDR3 reads TGCGCCAGCAGCTTGGGATCGACTAGTATCACAGATACGCAGTATTTT.

In this sample, this clone turned up a few times. V gene TRBV18 combines with J gene TRBJ2-7; 8 nucleotides align to TRBD1. With V trimmed by 6 bases and J by 4 bases, 11 bases remained unmatched. CDR3 length: 15 amino acids. CDR1 is KGHSH and CDR2 is LQKENI in the germline V gene. The CDR3: CASSPTGQGIYEQYF. CDR3 DNA sequence: TGTGCCAGCTCGCCTACCGGACAGGGAATTTACGAGCAGTACTTC.

This chain joins TRBV4-3 and TRBJ1-2; 7 bases are shared with TRBD1. The CDR3 is 15 residues long. J was trimmed by 3 bases and V by 0 bases; bases with no gene match: 4. CDR1 is LGHNA and CDR2 is YSLEER in the germline V gene. The CDR3 reads CASSQDGRGDYGYTF. CDR3 coding DNA: TGCGCCAGCAGCCAAGATGGCAGGGGGGACTATGGCTACACCTTC.

The chain has TRBV11-3 and TRBJ2-1, with D possibly TRBD1 on 5 matching bases. This CDR3 contains 14 residues. CDR1 is SGHNT, CDR2 YENEEA, per germline. The V and J ends lost 5 bases and 6 bases respectively, with 14 bases between them. CDR3 residues: CASSKGPQGNEQFF. The CDR3 DNA is TGTGCCAGCAGCAAGGGCCCCCAGGGCAATGAGCAGTTCTTC.

This CDR3 reads CASSLFLEGTAFF. The CDR3 region has the DNA TGTGCCAGCAGTTTATTTTTGGAAGGGACTGCTTTCTTT. The chain couples TRBV12-3 or TRBV12-4 to TRBJ1-1; weak D call: TRBD1 (5 bases). V lost 2 bases, J lost 11 bases, and 15 bases lay in between. This CDR3 has 13 residues.

The chain links TRBV2 to TRBJ1-1; D gene ambiguous. V lost 7 bases, J lost 1 base, and 7 bases lay in between. The germline V gene has CDR1 SNHLY and CDR2 FYNNEI. The CDR3 has 12 residues. CDR3 nucleotide sequence: TGTGCCAGCATGGAGGGGAACACTGAAGCTTTCTTT. Protein product: CASMEGNTEAFF.

This chain uses TRBV4-3 with TRBJ2-3, with 7 positions matching TRBD1. With 4 bases clipped from V and 1 base from J, the junction kept 8 bases outside the gene matches. Germline CDR1 reads LGHNA; CDR2 reads YSLEER. The CDR3 is made up of 16 amino acids. The CDR3 is CASSREGTVGTDTQYF. For the CDR3, the DNA is TGCGCCAGCAGCCGTGAAGGGACAGTGGGCACAGATACGCAGTATTTT.

The chain recombines TRBV19 with TRBJ2-7, with 8 bases that match TRBD2. The CDR3 is 14 residues long. J lost 6 bases, V lost 1 base, and 5 bases had no gene match. Per the germline V gene, CDR1 is LNHDA and CDR2 is SQIVND (reference sequence). The CDR3 nucleotides are TGTGCCAGTAGTATAGTGTGGCTAGCGGGCGAGCAGTACTTC. The encoded protein is CASSIVWLAGEQYF.

The chain carries TRBV6-6 and TRBJ1-3; TRBD1 might be the D (5 bases). The CDR3 runs to 15 residues. CDR1 is MNHNY and CDR2 is SVGAGI in the germline V gene (reference sequence). Between the trimmed V and J ends, which lost 7 bases and 0 bases, there was a span of 13 bases. The CDR3, as DNA: TGTGCCAGCAATGGGGGGATAGTCTCTGGAAACACCATATATTTT. Translated, it gives CASNGGIVSGNTIYF.

V and J are TRBV4-2 and TRBJ1-2; TRBD1 aligns across 12 bases. The germline V gene encodes CDR1 LGHNA and CDR2 YNFKEQ. This CDR3 has 14 amino acids. Trimming removed 5 bases from V and 7 bases from J; junction bases left unmatched: 5. This chain's CDR3 is CASSDRDRGLGYTF. CDR3 bases: TGTGCCAGCAGCGACCGGGACAGGGGGCTTGGCTACACCTTC.

This clone was observed a few times. The V call is TRBV9, the J call TRBJ2-5, with 10 bases matching TRBD2. J was trimmed by 5 bases and V by 0 bases; bases with no gene match: 10. The CDR3 is 17 residues long. Germline V lookup: CDR1 SGDLS, CDR2 YYNGEE. The CDR3 DNA sequence: TGTGCCAGCAGCGTAGATGAGCGGGGGGGCACGATGGAGACCCAGTACTTC. Its protein product is CASSVDERGGTMETQYF.

The V gene is TRBV6-1, the J gene TRBJ1-1; 7 bases are shared with TRBD1. The germline gives CDR1 MNHNS, CDR2 SASEGT. CDR3 size: 16 residues. After removal of 4 bases from V and 5 bases from J, the junction contained 13 bases not matched to a gene. This chain's CDR3 is CASSGERNRGSTEAFF. Here the CDR3 DNA reads TGTGCCAGCAGTGGTGAGAGAAACAGGGGAAGTACTGAAGCTTTCTTT.

This chain uses TRBV4-1 with TRBJ1-5; tentative D call: TRBD1 (6 bases). Looked up from germline, CDR1 is MGHRA and CDR2 is YSYEKL. The germline V and J ends were trimmed by 6 bases and 0 bases, with 12 bases remaining between them. This CDR3 region has 15 residues. The CDR3 DNA follows: TGCGCCAGCAGAAGACAGGCAGATAGCAATCAGCCCCAGCATTTT. Amino acids: CASRRQADSNQPQHF.

This chain connects TRBV12-3 or TRBV12-4 to TRBJ1-2; D remains unclear. CDR3 length equals 12 residues. Deletions cut 3 bases from V and 9 bases from J, with 11 bases between. CDR3 DNA: TGTGCCAGCAGTTTGATTGGAGAAAGCTACACCTTC. It is translated as CASSLIGESYTF.

The V and J genes are TRBV24-1 and TRBJ2-1; the match to TRBD1 covers 10 bases. The V gene end was trimmed by 4 bases and the J gene end by 6 bases; junction bases not matched to a gene: 5. This CDR3 has 15 amino acids. Per germline, CDR1 KGHDR and CDR2 SFDVKD. The CDR3 nucleotides read TGTGCCACCAGTGACTGGACAGGGGGGGGCAATGAGCAGTTCTTC. Its translation: CATSDWTGGGNEQFF.

The chain joins TRBV30 to TRBJ1-6, with a weak D call TRBD1 (5 bases). V gave up 4 bases and J gave up 5 bases, with 9 bases separating them. Germline CDR1 is GTSNPN and CDR2 is SVGIG (reference sequence). The CDR3 runs to 13 residues. The CDR3: CAWTRGDNSPLHF. CDR3 DNA: TGTGCCTGGACCCGGGGGGATAATTCACCCCTCCACTTT.

The chain is built from TRBV28 and TRBJ1-3, with D tentatively TRBD1 (5 bases). CDR3 length: 14 amino acids. V lost 6 bases and J 4 bases, leaving 13 bases between the germline ends. The germline gives CDR1 MDHEN, CDR2 SYDVKM. The DNA of the CDR3 is TGTGCCAGCAGCCAAGGAGGGACGGGAAACACCATATATTTT. Its protein product is CASSQGGTGNTIYF.

The chain employs TRBV5-1 and TRBJ2-7; 9 bases line up with TRBD1. The CDR3 sequence is 16 residues long. V lost 0 bases and J lost 0; bases outside the gene matches: 4. CDR1 and CDR2 from the germline V gene are SGHRS and YFSETQ. CDR3 sequence (DNA): TGCGCCAGCAGCTTGGCCCCGGGACAGGGCTCCTACGAGCAGTACTTC. This codes for CASSLAPGQGSYEQYF.

This clone was found many times. The V and J genes are TRBV20-1 and TRBJ2-1; TRBD2 matches at 13 bases. CDR3 length: 10 residues. The V and J ends lost 5 bases and 14 bases, in that order; junction bases with no gene match: 0. Per the germline V gene, CDR1 is DFQATT and CDR2 is SNEGSKA (reference sequence). The CDR3 DNA is TGCAGTGCTGGGACTAGCGGGGAGTTCTTC. This encodes CSAGTSGEFF.

The chain couples TRBV5-8 to TRBJ1-5, with 7 bases fitting TRBD1. The germline CDR1 and CDR2 sequences are SGHTS and YDEGEE. CDR3 length: 15 amino acids. V gave up 4 bases and J gave up 6 bases; unmatched junction bases: 10. The CDR3 sequence: CASSRGTGVIQPQHF. The CDR3 DNA reads TGTGCCAGCAGCCGAGGTACAGGGGTGATTCAGCCCCAGCATTTT.